This is a list of T cell receptor beta chains from one sample in a study of blood T cell repertoires in COVID-19. Only in-frame clones appear in the TCRdb table, and some are missing; sequencing was by immunoSEQ multiplex PCR. Here the sample spans just over 350,000 clones, approximately 86% being singletons. The specimen sequenced was peripheral blood. Source of these receptors: a woman aged 60-70 years with COVID-19, enrolled during active disease. The CDR3 runs from the conserved cysteine through the conserved F or W. D genes are given only for firm matches. Size is omitted from some rows. Given values are once, few, many or a class for expanded clones.

D: -
V: TRBV19
size: -
J: TRBJ1-1
CDR3: CASSIGVRGGSTEAFF
DNA: TGTGCCAGTAGTATTGGGGTAAGAGGGGGTTCGACTGAAGCTTTCTTT

D: -
V: TRBV27
size: -
J: TRBJ1-1
CDR3: CASSYTGTEAFF
DNA: TGTGCCAGCAGTTATACGGGGACTGAAGCTTTCTTT

D: -
V: TRBV2
size: -
J: TRBJ1-2
CDR3: CASSERGNGYTF
DNA: TGTGCCAGCAGTGAGCGGGGGAACGGCTACACCTTC

D: TRBD2
V: TRBV11-3
size: -
J: TRBJ2-3
CDR3: CASSLGLASDTQYF
DNA: TGTGCCAGCAGCCTCGGACTAGCTTCAGATACGCAGTATTTT

D: -
V: TRBV5-5
size: -
J: TRBJ1-1
CDR3: CASSLSGATEAFF
DNA: TGTGCCAGCAGCTTGTCAGGGGCGACTGAAGCTTTCTTT

D: TRBD1
V: TRBV5-6
size: -
J: TRBJ2-1
CDR3: CAGKDRGRDEQFF
DNA: TGTGCCGGAAAGGACAGGGGGCGAGATGAGCAGTTCTTC

D: TRBD2
V: TRBV7-3
size: -
J: TRBJ2-2
CDR3: CASSFLPSGGLANTGELFF
DNA: TGTGCCAGCAGCTTTCTGCCTAGCGGGGGGCTAGCGAACACCGGGGAGCTGTTTTTT

D: TRBD2
V: TRBV9
size: once
J: TRBJ2-5
CDR3: CASSGGGNTEETQYF
DNA: TGTGCCAGCAGCGGCGGGGGTAACACCGAAGAGACCCAGTACTTC

D: TRBD2
V: TRBV5-4
size: -
J: TRBJ2-4
CDR3: CASSSQRGGGGNIQYF
DNA: TGTGCCAGCAGCTCACAGCGGGGGGGCGGCGGAAACATTCAGTACTTC

D: -
V: TRBV7-8
size: -
J: TRBJ2-4
CDR3: CASSSQGRGGIQYF
DNA: TGTGCCAGCAGCTCCCAAGGGCGAGGGGGCATTCAGTACTTC

D: TRBD1
V: TRBV7-9
size: -
J: TRBJ2-7
CDR3: CASSPREGQGKAYEQYF
DNA: TGTGCCAGCAGCCCCCGTGAGGGACAGGGGAAAGCCTACGAGCAGTACTTC

D: -
V: TRBV29-1
size: -
J: TRBJ1-2
CDR3: CSVVRQNYGYTF
DNA: TGCAGCGTTGTCCGACAAAACTATGGCTACACCTTC

D: -
V: TRBV7-2
size: -
J: TRBJ2-5
CDR3: CASSLAGAQETQYF
DNA: TGTGCCAGCAGCTTAGCGGGAGCTCAAGAGACCCAGTACTTC

D: TRBD2
V: TRBV27
size: -
J: TRBJ2-7
CDR3: CASSYTGLAGGYEQYF
DNA: TGTGCCAGCAGTTACACCGGACTAGCGGGGGGCTACGAGCAGTACTTC

D: -
V: TRBV6-2/TRBV6-3
size: -
J: TRBJ1-4
CDR3: CASSYSRWRNEKLFF
DNA: TGTGCCAGCAGTTACTCGAGGTGGAGGAATGAAAAACTGTTTTTT

D: TRBD1
V: TRBV11-1
size: -
J: TRBJ1-1
CDR3: CASSSPGQGTEAFF
DNA: TGTGCCAGCAGCTCACCTGGACAGGGGACTGAAGCTTTCTTT

D: TRBD1
V: TRBV29-1
size: -
J: TRBJ2-5
CDR3: CSVLNDRVWKKETQYF
DNA: TGCAGCGTCCTGAATGACAGGGTGTGGAAGAAAGAGACCCAGTACTTC

D: TRBD1
V: TRBV11-2
size: -
J: TRBJ2-7
CDR3: CASSQAGTGDEQYF
DNA: TGTGCCAGCAGCCAGGCCGGGACAGGGGACGAGCAGTACTTC

D: -
V: TRBV5-4
size: -
J: TRBJ2-5
CDR3: CASSLRQEQETQYF
DNA: TGTGCCAGCAGCTTAAGACAGGAACAAGAGACCCAGTACTTC

D: TRBD1
V: TRBV29-1
size: -
J: TRBJ1-4
CDR3: CSVGEDRFNEKLFF
DNA: TGCAGCGTTGGAGAGGACAGGTTTAATGAAAAACTGTTTTTT

D: -
V: TRBV12-5
size: -
J: TRBJ1-2
CDR3: CASGLPSTLSRYGYTF
DNA: TGTGCTAGTGGTTTGCCCTCCACCCTCAGTCGATATGGCTACACCTTC

D: -
V: TRBV30
size: -
J: TRBJ1-2
CDR3: CAWSVLPGYGYTF
DNA: TGTGCCTGGAGTGTACTTCCAGGCTATGGCTACACCTTC

D: -
V: TRBV19
size: -
J: TRBJ1-3
CDR3: CASSIAPRMTGNTIYF
DNA: TGTGCCAGTAGTATAGCTCCCAGGATGACTGGAAACACCATATATTTT

D: -
V: TRBV20-1
size: -
J: TRBJ1-1
CDR3: CSVTPNTEAFF
DNA: TGCAGTGTCACACCGAACACTGAAGCTTTCTTT

D: TRBD1
V: TRBV9
size: -
J: TRBJ1-3
CDR3: CASSAPLQGTGGNTIYF
DNA: TGTGCCAGCAGCGCCCCTCTACAGGGGACGGGAGGAAACACCATATATTTT

D: -
V: TRBV19
size: -
J: TRBJ2-6
CDR3: CASSIFPAGANVLTF
DNA: TGTGCCAGTAGTATATTCCCCGCTGGGGCCAACGTCCTGACTTTC

D: -
V: TRBV10-3
size: -
J: TRBJ2-2
CDR3: CAIGGKTNTGELFF
DNA: TGTGCCATCGGGGGGAAGACCAACACCGGGGAGCTGTTTTTT

D: -
V: TRBV7-8
size: -
J: TRBJ1-2
CDR3: CASSLTDRIGYGYTF
DNA: TGTGCCAGCAGCTTAACAGACCGCATTGGCTATGGCTACACCTTC

D: TRBD1
V: TRBV7-2
size: -
J: TRBJ1-4
CDR3: CASSPRTGRTNEKLFF
DNA: TGTGCCAGCAGCCCAAGGACAGGCCGAACCAATGAAAAACTGTTTTTT

D: -
V: TRBV7-7
size: -
J: TRBJ2-7
CDR3: CASSQMLGSSYEQYF
DNA: TGTGCCAGCAGCCAAATGTTGGGGAGTTCCTACGAGCAGTACTTC

D: -
V: TRBV18
size: -
J: TRBJ1-5
CDR3: CASSHGGPEPQHF
DNA: TGTGCCAGCTCACATGGGGGCCCTGAGCCCCAGCATTTT

D: -
V: TRBV6-5
size: once
J: TRBJ1-6
CDR3: CASTSRERNSPLHF
DNA: TGTGCCAGCACCTCCCGGGAGAGGAATTCACCCCTCCACTTT

D: -
V: TRBV2
size: once
J: TRBJ1-6
CDR3: CASRPRTSNNSPLHF
DNA: TGTGCCAGCAGACCCAGGACAAGCAATAATTCACCCCTCCACTTT

D: -
V: TRBV11-3
size: -
J: TRBJ2-7
CDR3: CASTSIGGAYEQYF
DNA: TGTGCCAGCACCTCAATAGGGGGGGCTTACGAGCAGTACTTC

D: TRBD1
V: TRBV19
size: -
J: TRBJ1-5
CDR3: CASTRDRGWDQPQHF
DNA: TGTGCCAGTACCCGGGACAGGGGTTGGGATCAGCCCCAGCATTTT

D: TRBD1
V: TRBV12-5
size: -
J: TRBJ1-2
CDR3: CASGWTGIIEGANYGYTF
DNA: TGTGCTAGTGGCTGGACAGGGATTATCGAGGGGGCTAACTATGGCTACACCTTC

D: -
V: TRBV21-1
size: -
J: TRBJ2-2
CDR3: CASSKPETGLTGELFF
DNA: TGTGCCAGCAGCAAACCTGAGACAGGGTTAACCGGGGAGCTGTTTTTT

D: -
V: TRBV4-3
size: -
J: TRBJ1-2
CDR3: CASSQDSQGSYGYTF
DNA: TGCGCCAGCAGCCAGGATTCGCAGGGTAGCTATGGCTACACCTTC

D: -
V: TRBV4-2
size: -
J: TRBJ1-5
CDR3: CASSQVPDQPQHF
DNA: TGTGCCAGCAGCCAAGTACCGGATCAGCCCCAGCATTTT

D: TRBD1
V: TRBV11-3
size: -
J: TRBJ1-1
CDR3: CASSFGTGSVAFF
DNA: TGTGCCAGCAGCTTCGGGACAGGGTCCGTAGCTTTCTTT

D: -
V: TRBV2
size: -
J: TRBJ1-2
CDR3: CASNLGQGYTF
DNA: TGTGCCAGCAATTTAGGACAGGGCTACACCTTC

D: -
V: TRBV5-1
size: -
J: TRBJ1-1
CDR3: CASSNILTENTEAFF
DNA: TGCGCCAGCAGCAACATTCTGACAGAGAACACTGAAGCTTTCTTT

D: TRBD1
V: TRBV5-1
size: once
J: TRBJ2-3
CDR3: CASSKGQGFTDTQYF
DNA: TGCGCCAGCAGCAAAGGACAGGGGTTCACAGATACGCAGTATTTT

D: -
V: TRBV6-6
size: once
J: TRBJ2-1
CDR3: CASSYVPSSYNEQFF
DNA: TGTGCCAGCAGTTATGTTCCGAGCTCCTACAATGAGCAGTTCTTC

D: TRBD2
V: TRBV7-2
size: -
J: TRBJ2-7
CDR3: CASSPSWVAGGPYEQYF
DNA: TGTGCCAGCAGCCCGAGTTGGGTAGCGGGGGGGCCCTACGAGCAGTACTTC

D: TRBD2
V: TRBV7-3
size: -
J: TRBJ2-2
CDR3: CASSFEPAGANTGELFF
DNA: TGTGCCAGCAGCTTTGAGCCAGCGGGGGCCAACACCGGGGAGCTGTTTTTT

D: -
V: TRBV9
size: -
J: TRBJ1-2
CDR3: CASSVLNRDYGYTF
DNA: TGTGCCAGCAGCGTATTGAACAGGGACTATGGCTACACCTTC

D: TRBD2
V: TRBV19
size: once
J: TRBJ2-1
CDR3: CASRERGDEQFF
DNA: TGTGCCAGTAGGGAGCGGGGCGATGAGCAGTTCTTC

D: TRBD1
V: TRBV29-1
size: -
J: TRBJ2-3
CDR3: CSAGQGGADTQYF
DNA: TGCAGCGCTGGACAGGGCGGCGCAGATACGCAGTATTTT

D: TRBD1
V: TRBV30
size: -
J: TRBJ1-1
CDR3: CAWSVGGSNTEAFF
DNA: TGTGCCTGGAGTGTAGGGGGCAGCAACACTGAAGCTTTCTTT

D: -
V: TRBV3-1/TRBV3-2
size: -
J: TRBJ2-5
CDR3: CASALARARSEQETQYF
DNA: TGTGCCAGCGCTCTAGCTCGCGCTAGATCCGAGCAGGAGACCCAGTACTTC

D: TRBD2
V: TRBV13
size: -
J: TRBJ2-2
CDR3: CASSLTASGGWYTGELFF
DNA: TGTGCCAGCAGCTTAACGGCTAGCGGGGGGTGGTACACCGGGGAGCTGTTTTTT

D: -
V: TRBV5-1
size: -
J: TRBJ2-5
CDR3: CASSLGSYQETQYF
DNA: TGCGCCAGCAGCTTGGGCAGTTACCAAGAGACCCAGTACTTC

D: TRBD1
V: TRBV3-1/TRBV3-2
size: -
J: TRBJ2-7
CDR3: CASSQGTWTGDYLQYF
DNA: TGTGCCAGCAGCCAAGGTACGTGGACAGGAGACTATCTGCAGTACTTC

D: -
V: TRBV3-1/TRBV3-2
size: -
J: TRBJ1-5
CDR3: CASSPDYNNQPQHF
DNA: TGTGCCAGCAGCCCAGATTATAACAATCAGCCCCAGCATTTT